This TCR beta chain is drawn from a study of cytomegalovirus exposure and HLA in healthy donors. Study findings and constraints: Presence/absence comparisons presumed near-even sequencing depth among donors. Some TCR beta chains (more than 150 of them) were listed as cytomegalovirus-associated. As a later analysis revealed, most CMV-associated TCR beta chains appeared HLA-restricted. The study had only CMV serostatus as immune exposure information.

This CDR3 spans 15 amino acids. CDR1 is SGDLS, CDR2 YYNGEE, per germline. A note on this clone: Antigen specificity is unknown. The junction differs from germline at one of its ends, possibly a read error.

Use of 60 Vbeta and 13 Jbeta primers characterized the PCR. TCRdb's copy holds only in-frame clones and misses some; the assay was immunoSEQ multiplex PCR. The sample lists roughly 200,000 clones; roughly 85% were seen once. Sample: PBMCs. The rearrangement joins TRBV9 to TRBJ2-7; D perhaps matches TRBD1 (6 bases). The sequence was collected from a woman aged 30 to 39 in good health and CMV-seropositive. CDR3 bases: TGTGCCAGCAGCGTAGCCTTAGGACAGTTCTACCAGCAGTACTTC. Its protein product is CASSVALGQFYQQYF.